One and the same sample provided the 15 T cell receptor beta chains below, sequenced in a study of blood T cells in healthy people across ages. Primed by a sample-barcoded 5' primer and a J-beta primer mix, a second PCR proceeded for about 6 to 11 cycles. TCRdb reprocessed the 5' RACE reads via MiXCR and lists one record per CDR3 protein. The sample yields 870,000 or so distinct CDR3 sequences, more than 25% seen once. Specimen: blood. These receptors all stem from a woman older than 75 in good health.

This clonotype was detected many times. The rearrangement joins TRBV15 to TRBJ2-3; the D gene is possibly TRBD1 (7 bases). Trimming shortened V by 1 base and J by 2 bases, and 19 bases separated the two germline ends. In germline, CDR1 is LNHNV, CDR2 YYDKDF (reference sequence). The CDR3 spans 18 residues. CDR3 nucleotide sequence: TGTGCCACCAGCAGAGTCCCCCGGAGGGGGCGAAACACAGATACGCAGTATTTT. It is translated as CATSRVPRRGRNTDTQYF.

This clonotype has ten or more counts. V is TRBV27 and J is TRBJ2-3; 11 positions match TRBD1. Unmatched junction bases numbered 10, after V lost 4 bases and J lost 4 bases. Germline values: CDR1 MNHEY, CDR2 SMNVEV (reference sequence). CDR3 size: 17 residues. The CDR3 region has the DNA TGTGCCAGCAGTTCCATTCCGGGACAGGGGGGGCCAGATACGCAGTATTTT. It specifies CASSSIPGQGGPDTQYF.

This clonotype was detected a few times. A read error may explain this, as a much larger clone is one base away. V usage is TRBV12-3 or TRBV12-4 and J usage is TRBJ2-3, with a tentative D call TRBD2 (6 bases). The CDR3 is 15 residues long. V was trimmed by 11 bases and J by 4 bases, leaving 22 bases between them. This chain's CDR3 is CAGFNWGGESDTQYF. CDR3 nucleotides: TGTGCCGGCTTTAACTGGGGCGGGGAATCAGATACGCAGTATTTT.

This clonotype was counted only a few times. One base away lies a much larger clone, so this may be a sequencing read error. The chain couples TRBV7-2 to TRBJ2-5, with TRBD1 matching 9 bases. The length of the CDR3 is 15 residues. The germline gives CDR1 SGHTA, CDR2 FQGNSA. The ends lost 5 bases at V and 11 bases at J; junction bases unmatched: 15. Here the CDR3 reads CASSAWDRAVTEQYF. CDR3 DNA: TGTGCCAGCAGCGCCTGGGACAGGGCGGTCACTGAGCAGTACTTC.

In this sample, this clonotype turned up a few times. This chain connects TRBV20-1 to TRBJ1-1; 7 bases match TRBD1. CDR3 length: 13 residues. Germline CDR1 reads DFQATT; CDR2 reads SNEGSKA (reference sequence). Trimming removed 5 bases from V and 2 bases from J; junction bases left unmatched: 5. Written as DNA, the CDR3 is TGCAGTGCTCACTGGGACAGAAACACTGAAGCTTTCTTT. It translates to CSAHWDRNTEAFF.

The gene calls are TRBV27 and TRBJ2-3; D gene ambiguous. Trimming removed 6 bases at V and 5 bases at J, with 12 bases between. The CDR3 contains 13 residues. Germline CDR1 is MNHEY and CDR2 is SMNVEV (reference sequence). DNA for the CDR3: TGTGCCAGCAGCCTTAACAACGGAGATACGCAGTATTTT. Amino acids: CASSLNNGDTQYF.

For the CDR3, the DNA is TGTGCCAGCAGCCGAGTCCCGGGGCTAGCGGGGGCGAGCTCCTACAATGAGCAGTACTTC. It is translated as CASSRVPGLAGASSYNEQYF. The V and J genes are TRBV3-1 and TRBJ2-1, with 10 bases identical to TRBD2. The J call may not be correct, given that the DNA end is closer to TRBJ2-7. This CDR3 has 20 amino acids. Germline values: CDR1 LGHDT, CDR2 YNNKEL (reference sequence).

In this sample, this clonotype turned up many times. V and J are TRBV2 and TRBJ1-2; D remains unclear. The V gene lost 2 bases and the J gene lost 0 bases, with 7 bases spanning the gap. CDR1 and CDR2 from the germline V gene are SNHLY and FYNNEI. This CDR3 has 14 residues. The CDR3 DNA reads TGTGCCAGCAGTGAACTGGCACCTAACTATGGCTACACCTTC. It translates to CASSELAPNYGYTF.

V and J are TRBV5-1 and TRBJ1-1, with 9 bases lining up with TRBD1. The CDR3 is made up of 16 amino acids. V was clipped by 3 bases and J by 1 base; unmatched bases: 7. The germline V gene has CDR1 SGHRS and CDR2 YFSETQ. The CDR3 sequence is CASSSRTGATNTEAFF. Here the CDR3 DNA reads TGCGCCAGCAGCTCCCGGACAGGGGCGACGAACACTGAAGCTTTCTTT.

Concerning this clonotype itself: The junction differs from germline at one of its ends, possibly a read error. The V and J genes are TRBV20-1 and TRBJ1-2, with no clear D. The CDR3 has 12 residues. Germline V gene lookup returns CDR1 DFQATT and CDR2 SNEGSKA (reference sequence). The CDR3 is CSTSMWAYGYTF. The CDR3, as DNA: TGCAGTACTAGTATGTGGGCCTATGGCTACACCTTC.

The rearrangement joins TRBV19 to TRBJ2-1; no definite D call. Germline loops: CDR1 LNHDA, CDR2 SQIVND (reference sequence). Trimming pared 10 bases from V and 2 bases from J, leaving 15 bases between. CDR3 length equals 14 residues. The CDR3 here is CATRNLGAYNEQFF. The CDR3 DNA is TGTGCCACCCGGAATTTAGGCGCCTACAATGAGCAGTTCTTC.

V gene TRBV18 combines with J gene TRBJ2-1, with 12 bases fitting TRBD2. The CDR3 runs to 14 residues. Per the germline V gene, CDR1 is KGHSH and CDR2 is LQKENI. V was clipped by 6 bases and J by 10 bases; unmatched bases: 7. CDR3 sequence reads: CASSPGLAGREQFF. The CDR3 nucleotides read TGTGCCAGCTCCCCGGGACTAGCGGGCAGGGAGCAGTTCTTC.

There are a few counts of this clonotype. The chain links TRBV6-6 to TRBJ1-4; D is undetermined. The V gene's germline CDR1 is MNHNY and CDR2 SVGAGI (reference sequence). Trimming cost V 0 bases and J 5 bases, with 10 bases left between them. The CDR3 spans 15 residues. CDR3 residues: CASSYSAGNNEKLFF. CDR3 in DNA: TGTGCCAGCAGTTACTCGGCGGGAAACAATGAAAAACTGTTTTTT.

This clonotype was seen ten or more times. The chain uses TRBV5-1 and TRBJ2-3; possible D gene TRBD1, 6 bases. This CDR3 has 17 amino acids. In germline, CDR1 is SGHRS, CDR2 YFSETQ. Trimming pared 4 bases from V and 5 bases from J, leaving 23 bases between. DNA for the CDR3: TGCGCCAGCAGCCTAAGTCGGTTGGGGGCCGGTCTAGATACGCAGTATTTT. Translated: CASSLSRLGAGLDTQYF.

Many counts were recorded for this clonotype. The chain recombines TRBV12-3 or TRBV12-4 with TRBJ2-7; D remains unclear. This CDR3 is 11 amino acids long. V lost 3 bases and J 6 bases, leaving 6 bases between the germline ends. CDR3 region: CASSFAAEQYF. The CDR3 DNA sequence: TGTGCCAGCAGTTTTGCGGCCGAGCAGTACTTC.